Listed below are T cell receptor beta chains from one sample, sequenced in a study of hypomethylating agent response in myelodysplastic syndrome. Produced via immunoSEQ multiplex PCR; TCRdb's table is partial and in-frame only. Of more than 9,000 clones in the sample, over 80% are singletons; the top ten hold 4% to 4.5%. The starting material was bone marrow, obtained before or after starting hypomethylating agent treatment for myelodysplastic syndrome (not recorded which). These receptors all come from a human donor with myelodysplastic syndrome. Each CDR3 is given with its conserved first and last residue. The order of the fields is CDR3 protein, V gene, J gene, D gene. A D gene is named only where the DNA matches it firmly.

CDR3aa: CASKFEASSYNEQFF
v_gene: TRBV5-1
j_gene: TRBJ2-1
d_gene: -

CDR3aa: CASSSTGLGEVADTQYF
v_gene: TRBV7-6
j_gene: TRBJ2-3
d_gene: -

CDR3aa: CASSYGGSQETQYF
v_gene: TRBV28
j_gene: TRBJ2-5
d_gene: -

CDR3aa: CASSKDRGAIGYTF
v_gene: TRBV5-1
j_gene: TRBJ1-2
d_gene: TRBD1

CDR3aa: CASSESRTGGLGGTEAFF
v_gene: TRBV9
j_gene: TRBJ1-1
d_gene: TRBD1

CDR3aa: CASSSSGDTEAFF
v_gene: TRBV18
j_gene: TRBJ1-1
d_gene: -

CDR3aa: CASSLDTDTQYF
v_gene: TRBV11-2
j_gene: TRBJ2-3
d_gene: -

CDR3aa: CASSLLPGLQNSYNEQFF
v_gene: TRBV5-1
j_gene: TRBJ2-1
d_gene: TRBD2

CDR3aa: CASNQDRAGSETQYF
v_gene: TRBV10-1
j_gene: TRBJ2-5
d_gene: TRBD1

CDR3aa: CATRTISTEAFF
v_gene: TRBV2
j_gene: TRBJ1-1
d_gene: -

CDR3aa: CASSLGPGRQETQYF
v_gene: TRBV5-1
j_gene: TRBJ2-5
d_gene: -

CDR3aa: CASRVVLADPYEQYF
v_gene: TRBV6-1
j_gene: TRBJ2-7
d_gene: TRBD2

CDR3aa: CASRRFYNEQFF
v_gene: TRBV2
j_gene: TRBJ2-1
d_gene: -

CDR3aa: CASSVEWGAPGETQYF
v_gene: TRBV9
j_gene: TRBJ2-5
d_gene: -

CDR3aa: CASRDSNSPLHF
v_gene: TRBV6-6
j_gene: TRBJ1-6
d_gene: -

CDR3aa: CASSLWGTRLETQYF
v_gene: TRBV5-4
j_gene: TRBJ2-5
d_gene: -

CDR3aa: CASSTDRGTNEQFF
v_gene: TRBV11-3
j_gene: TRBJ2-1
d_gene: TRBD1

CDR3aa: CSAPRGTGAEEYEQYF
v_gene: TRBV29-1
j_gene: TRBJ2-7
d_gene: -

CDR3aa: CASSIAGTRRSTEAFF
v_gene: TRBV19
j_gene: TRBJ1-1
d_gene: -

CDR3aa: CASSLGDRATEAFF
v_gene: TRBV5-4
j_gene: TRBJ1-1
d_gene: TRBD1

CDR3aa: CASSASGSSYNEQFF
v_gene: TRBV5-5
j_gene: TRBJ2-1
d_gene: TRBD2

CDR3aa: CASSFTGFTEAFF
v_gene: TRBV7-9
j_gene: TRBJ1-1
d_gene: -

CDR3aa: CASSTNGRGYTGELFF
v_gene: TRBV5-1
j_gene: TRBJ2-2
d_gene: -

CDR3aa: CASSPLDRTYEQYF
v_gene: TRBV18
j_gene: TRBJ2-7
d_gene: -

CDR3aa: CASSAPRAEQYF
v_gene: TRBV2
j_gene: TRBJ2-5
d_gene: -

CDR3aa: CASSLTTTGVQNEQFF
v_gene: TRBV7-3
j_gene: TRBJ2-1
d_gene: -

CDR3aa: CASSLRVSSYEQYF
v_gene: TRBV5-6
j_gene: TRBJ2-7
d_gene: -

CDR3aa: CASSEGFGRTYGYTF
v_gene: TRBV6-1
j_gene: TRBJ1-2
d_gene: -

CDR3aa: CASSRQGRTEAFF
v_gene: TRBV4-1
j_gene: TRBJ1-1
d_gene: TRBD1

CDR3aa: CSATVTDTQYF
v_gene: TRBV20-1
j_gene: TRBJ2-3
d_gene: -

CDR3aa: CASSLERSTEAFF
v_gene: TRBV5-4
j_gene: TRBJ1-1
d_gene: -

CDR3aa: CASGLVHGTEAFF
v_gene: TRBV12-5
j_gene: TRBJ1-1
d_gene: -

CDR3aa: CASSLVGTTDTQYF
v_gene: TRBV5-4
j_gene: TRBJ2-3
d_gene: -

CDR3aa: CASSWGLGYDEQFF
v_gene: TRBV7-3
j_gene: TRBJ2-1
d_gene: -

CDR3aa: CASSYERDRANTEAFF
v_gene: TRBV6-6
j_gene: TRBJ1-1
d_gene: TRBD1

CDR3aa: CASSLGQGARGYTF
v_gene: TRBV5-1
j_gene: TRBJ1-2
d_gene: TRBD1

CDR3aa: CASRYGTNQPQHF
v_gene: TRBV19
j_gene: TRBJ1-5
d_gene: -

CDR3aa: CASSPRWGETQYF
v_gene: TRBV7-3
j_gene: TRBJ2-5
d_gene: -

CDR3aa: CASSLASRGGELFF
v_gene: TRBV5-1
j_gene: TRBJ2-2
d_gene: -

CDR3aa: CASSVEGTGNEKLFF
v_gene: TRBV9
j_gene: TRBJ1-4
d_gene: TRBD1

CDR3aa: CAISDRDQPQHF
v_gene: TRBV10-3
j_gene: TRBJ1-5
d_gene: -

CDR3aa: CASSLGDSANSPLHF
v_gene: TRBV5-1
j_gene: TRBJ1-6
d_gene: TRBD1

CDR3aa: CASSQGGQSYEQYF
v_gene: TRBV4-2
j_gene: TRBJ2-7
d_gene: -

CDR3aa: CASSQSTTGPEAFF
v_gene: TRBV4-2
j_gene: TRBJ1-1
d_gene: -

CDR3aa: CASTGVLTYEQYF
v_gene: TRBV2
j_gene: TRBJ2-7
d_gene: -

CDR3aa: CASSIGEGSTGELFF
v_gene: TRBV19
j_gene: TRBJ2-2
d_gene: -

CDR3aa: CASSPRAGAYNYGYTF
v_gene: TRBV18
j_gene: TRBJ1-2
d_gene: -

CDR3aa: CASSQASRPYGYTF
v_gene: TRBV4-2
j_gene: TRBJ1-2
d_gene: -

CDR3aa: CASSESSHYGYTF
v_gene: TRBV6-1
j_gene: TRBJ1-2
d_gene: -

CDR3aa: CASSLGLRELGQYF
v_gene: TRBV7-9
j_gene: TRBJ2-7
d_gene: -

CDR3aa: CASSLGGVEDTQYF
v_gene: TRBV7-2
j_gene: TRBJ2-3
d_gene: -

CDR3aa: CASSDLGQGMNEQFF
v_gene: TRBV6-4
j_gene: TRBJ2-1
d_gene: TRBD1

CDR3aa: CASSRDNSNQPQHF
v_gene: TRBV2
j_gene: TRBJ1-5
d_gene: -